The 8 T cell receptor beta chains listed next were all sequenced from one sample in a study of T-cell memory formation after mild COVID-19. TCRdb itself ran the 5' RACE reads through MiXCR, one entry per CDR3 protein. This sample has a few hundred thousand distinct CDR3 sequences, with approximately 19% found just once. Sample: PBMCs or a T cell subset sorted from them (not recorded which). All receptors derive from a man younger than 35 who had mild COVID-19 (a few samples of this study predate the infection). Cell type and time point are not known.

The chain combines TRBV20-1 with TRBJ2-3; 10 nucleotides line up with TRBD2. Losses at the gene ends were 5 bases for V and 1 base for J; bases not matched to a gene: 3. Germline CDR1 DFQATT, CDR2 SNEGSKA (reference sequence). The CDR3 is 14 amino acids. CDR3 protein: CSALLAGRTDTQYF. The CDR3 DNA sequence: TGCAGTGCTCTACTAGCGGGGCGCACAGATACGCAGTATTTT.

This chain connects TRBV15 to TRBJ1-1; 8 positions agree with TRBD1. The V and J ends lost 5 bases and 2 bases, in that order; junction bases with no gene match: 10. From germline, CDR1 is LNHNV and CDR2 YYDKDF (reference sequence). This CDR3 contains 16 residues. The CDR3 region has the DNA TGTGCCACCAGCGGCGACAGGGGATATCACAACACTGAAGCTTTCTTT. It codes for CATSGDRGYHNTEAFF.

The chain combines TRBV29-1 with TRBJ2-7; a weak D match, TRBD1 (6 bases). V was cut by 4 bases and J by 4 bases, with 14 bases left in between. From germline, CDR1 is SQVTM and CDR2 ANQGSEA. This CDR3 is built from 13 residues. The DNA of the CDR3 is TGCAGCGTTGTGAGGGCAGGGACATACGAGCAGTACTTC. Residues: CSVVRAGTYEQYF.

The chain is built from TRBV19 and TRBJ1-6; weak D call: TRBD1 (6 bases). Germline CDR1 LNHDA, CDR2 SQIVND (reference sequence). The CDR3 is 17 residues long. V lost 0 bases and J 10 bases, leaving 19 bases between the germline ends. CDR3 sequence reads: CASSIDLWQGIGSPLHF. CDR3 bases: TGTGCCAGTAGTATAGATCTTTGGCAGGGGATTGGATCACCCCTCCACTTT. The variable domain in full, completed from reference TRBV19 and TRBJ1-6, reads DGGITQSPKYLFRKEGQNVTLSCEQNLNHDAMYWYRQDPGQGLRLIYYSQIVNDFQKGDIAEGYSVSREKKESFPLTVTSAQKNPTAFYLCASSIDLWQGIGSPLHFGNGTRLTVT.

The rearrangement uses TRBV24-1 and TRBJ1-5, with D unclear. V lost 2 bases and J 5 bases, leaving 9 bases between the germline ends. CDR3 length: 14 residues. Germline V lookup: CDR1 KGHDR, CDR2 SFDVKD. The CDR3 nucleotides are TGTGCCACCAGTGATTATCGGACCGATCAGCCCCAGCATTTT. Translated, it gives CATSDYRTDQPQHF.

This clonotype was seen a handful of times. The chain is built from TRBV7-9 and TRBJ2-3; a weak D match, TRBD1 (5 bases). The CDR3 length is 14 residues. The germline CDR1 and CDR2 sequences are SEHNR and FQNEAQ (reference sequence). V was pared by 6 bases and J by 0 bases, with 10 bases between. The DNA of the CDR3 is TGTGCCAGCAGGTACCGACAGAGCACAGATACGCAGTATTTT. Amino acids: CASRYRQSTDTQYF. Full variable domain (outside the CDR3, taken from reference TRBV7-9 and TRBJ2-3): DTGVSQNPRHKITKRGQNVTFRCDPISEHNRLYWYRQTLGQGPEFLTYFQNEAQLEKSRLLSDRFSAERPKGSFSTLEIQRTEQGDSAMYLCASRYRQSTDTQYFGPGTRLTVL.

The gene calls are TRBV18 and TRBJ1-1, with 8 bases fitting TRBD1. Trimming removed 1 base from V and 5 bases from J; junction bases left unmatched: 9. The CDR3 contains 16 residues. The V gene's germline CDR1 is KGHSH and CDR2 LQKENI. The CDR3 loop reads CASSPRLQGVETEAFF. DNA of the CDR3: TGTGCCAGCTCACCACGGCTACAGGGGGTAGAAACTGAAGCTTTCTTT. Variable domain in full (rest from reference TRBV18 and TRBJ1-1): NAGVMQNPRHLVRRRGQEARLRCSPMKGHSHVYWYRQLPEEGLKFMVYLQKENIIDESGMPKERFSAEFPKEGPSILRIQQVVRGDSAAYFCASSPRLQGVETEAFFGQGTRLTVV.

This clonotype was found a few times. The V gene is TRBV6-2 or TRBV6-3, the J gene TRBJ2-7, with D unresolved. The CDR3 runs to 11 residues. V was clipped by 3 bases and J by 7 bases, with 7 bases between them. Germline values: CDR1 MNHEY, CDR2 SVGEGT. The CDR3 protein is CASSYMVEQYF. DNA of the CDR3: TGTGCCAGCAGTTATATGGTGGAGCAGTACTTC.